One sample yielded the 18 T cell receptor beta chains listed below, sequenced in a study of cytomegalovirus exposure and HLA in healthy donors. Use of 60 Vbeta and 13 Jbeta primers characterized the PCR. The data were produced by immunoSEQ multiplex PCR, yet TCRdb's version contains in-frame clones alone and is incomplete. This sample has about 130,000 clones; approximately 80% occur once, and the top ten carry 1% to 1.5%. The sequenced material came from PBMCs. These receptors were collected from a girl aged 2 to 10 in good health and CMV-seronegative.

This clone was seen only once. V is TRBV7-2 and J is TRBJ1-4; 7 nucleotides align to TRBD1. J was trimmed by 4 bases and V by 4 bases; bases with no gene match: 18. CDR3 size: 19 residues. Germline V gene data show CDR1 as SGHTA and CDR2 as FQGNSA. In DNA, the CDR3 is TGTGCCAGCAGCTCCTTATACCTGGACAGGCCGGAGGGTAATGAAAAACTGTTTTTT. Translating it yields CASSSLYLDRPEGNEKLFF.

The rearrangement uses TRBV11-2 and TRBJ1-4, with D possibly being TRBD1 (6 bases). The V gene's germline CDR1 is SGHAT and CDR2 FQNNGV. The CDR3 contains 17 residues. Trimming took 0 bases from V and 5 from J, leaving 16 bases between them. The CDR3 is CASSLEDWGRGNEKLFF. CDR3 bases: TGTGCCAGCAGCTTAGAAGACTGGGGCAGGGGAAATGAAAAACTGTTTTTT.

As concerns this clone: Other DNA sequences from this sample encode an identical CDR3 as well. The rearrangement uses TRBV6-5 and TRBJ2-5, with D unresolved. Germline-derived CDR1 and CDR2 are MNHEY and SVGAGI. Deletions cut 0 bases from V and 1 base from J, with 6 bases between. This CDR3 comprises 14 residues. CDR3 sequence (DNA): TGTGCCAGCAGTTACTCAACAGCCCAAGAGACCCAGTACTTC. Translated: CASSYSTAQETQYF.

The chain carries TRBV7-9 and TRBJ2-1; no firm D call. The CDR3 is 12 residues long. Germline V gene lookup returns CDR1 SEHNR and CDR2 FQNEAQ (reference sequence). The V end was cut by 5 bases, the J end by 8 bases, with 10 bases between. The CDR3 loop reads CASSLDIYEQFF. Written as DNA, the CDR3 is TGTGCCAGCAGCCTCGACATCTATGAGCAGTTCTTC.

The J gene is TRBJ2-5, the V gene TRBV4-1; TRBD2 agrees at 9 bases. The J call is in doubt because the DNA end fits TRBJ2-7 better. The germline gives CDR1 MGHRA, CDR2 YSYEKL. CDR3 length: 17 residues. CDR3 in DNA: TGCGCCAGCAGCCAAGGATACTCTAGCGGGGAGTCCTACGAGCAGTACTTC. Translating gives CASSQGYSSGESYEQYF.

The chain is built from TRBV2 and TRBJ2-3; D gene uncertain. Trimming removed 7 bases at V and 4 bases at J, with 6 bases between. This CDR3 region has 11 residues. From germline, CDR1 is SNHLY and CDR2 FYNNEI. This CDR3 reads CASIRADTQYF. The CDR3 DNA is TGTGCCAGCATTCGGGCAGATACGCAGTATTTT.

The chain carries TRBV5-1 and TRBJ2-7; TRBD1 agrees at 10 bases. The junction had 1 base not matched to a gene; V was cut back by 3 bases and J by 1 base. CDR3 length: 14 amino acids. The V gene's germline CDR1 is SGHRS and CDR2 YFSETQ. The CDR3 loop reads CASSWDRGSYEQYF. CDR3 in DNA: TGCGCCAGCAGCTGGGACAGGGGATCCTACGAGCAGTACTTC. Complete variable domain (other parts from reference TRBV5-1 and TRBJ2-7): KAGVTQTPRYLIKTRGQQVTLSCSPISGHRSVSWYQQTPGQGLQFLFEYFSETQRNKGNFPGRFSGRQFSNSRSEMNVSTLELGDSALYLCASSWDRGSYEQYFGPGTRLTVT.

J is TRBJ2-2 and V is TRBV5-8, with D perhaps matching TRBD2 (6 bases). Per germline, CDR1 SGHTS and CDR2 YDEGEE. The CDR3 consists of 15 residues. The V end was cut by 1 base, the J end by 5 bases, with 12 bases between. CDR3 sequence (DNA): TGTGCCAGCAGCTTGTTGGGGAGGCGGACCGGGGAGCTGTTTTTT. This translates into CASSLLGRRTGELFF. The full variable domain, its missing parts supplied by reference TRBV5-8 and TRBJ2-2, is EAGVTQSPTHLIKTRGQQATLRCSPISGHTSVYWYQQALGLGLQFLLWYDEGEERNRGNFPPRFSGRQFPNYSSELNVNALELEDSALYLCASSLLGRRTGELFFGEGSRLTVL.

CDR3 in DNA: TGTGCCAGCAGCTTTTTTAAAGATACGCAGTATTTT. The encoded protein is CASSFFKDTQYF. V gene TRBV7-2 combines with J gene TRBJ2-3; D remains unclear. CDR3 length: 12 amino acids. CDR1 and CDR2 from the germline V gene are SGHTA and FQGNSA. The V end was cut by 3 bases, the J end by 5 bases, with 6 bases between.

In this sample, this clone turned up a few times. This chain connects TRBV6-1 to TRBJ2-1; TRBD1 is a possible D gene (6 bases). CDR1 is MNHNS and CDR2 is SASEGT in the germline V gene. Trimming shortened V by 4 bases and J by 5 bases, and 9 bases separated the two germline ends. The CDR3 spans 13 residues. This CDR3 is CASSGQGHNEQFF. CDR3 sequence (DNA): TGTGCCAGCAGTGGGCAGGGGCACAATGAGCAGTTCTTC.

The rearrangement uses TRBV6-5 and TRBJ2-5; tentatively, D is TRBD1 (6 bases). V lost 6 bases and J 11 bases, leaving 16 bases between the germline ends. Germline loops: CDR1 MNHEY, CDR2 SVGAGI. The CDR3 is made up of 12 amino acids. The CDR3 DNA sequence: TGTGCCAGCAGAGCAACAGGGTGGGAGCAGTACTTC. Translated: CASRATGWEQYF.

The chain is built from TRBV14 and TRBJ2-1, with TRBD2 identical over 10 bases. V trimming: 3 bases; J trimming: 5 bases; junction bases outside the gene matches: 10. Germline lookup yields CDR1 SGHDN and CDR2 FVKESK. The CDR3 length is 17 residues. CDR3 nucleotides: TGTGCCAGCAGCCACGCCCTACTAGCGGGGAAACACAATGAGCAGTTCTTC. Amino acids: CASSHALLAGKHNEQFF.

V is TRBV2 and J is TRBJ2-2, with TRBD1 as a possible D gene (5 bases). Between the trimmed V and J ends, which lost 5 bases and 6 bases, there was a span of 7 bases. Germline V gene lookup returns CDR1 SNHLY and CDR2 FYNNEI. CDR3 length: 12 residues. The CDR3 sequence: CASSIGAGELFF. CDR3 in DNA: TGTGCCAGCAGTATAGGGGCCGGGGAGCTGTTTTTT.

J is TRBJ2-1 and V is TRBV11-2; TRBD2 is a possible D gene (6 bases). The ends were cut back, 1 base at V and 3 bases at J, with 10 bases in the middle. This CDR3 contains 15 residues. Germline CDR1 reads SGHAT; CDR2 reads FQNNGV. The CDR3 here is CASSLGGTDYNEQFF. In nucleotides, the CDR3 is TGTGCCAGCAGCTTAGGAGGGACTGACTACAATGAGCAGTTCTTC.

The sample holds one count of this clone. The chain employs TRBV4-3 and TRBJ1-1, with D unclear. The germline V and J ends were trimmed by 0 bases and 9 bases, with 11 bases remaining between them. There are 13 residues in the CDR3. CDR1 and CDR2 from the germline V gene are LGHNA and YSLEER. DNA for the CDR3: TGCGCCAGCAGCCAAGAGAGCGGGATTCAAGCTTTCTTT. Its protein is CASSQESGIQAFF.

This chain links TRBV7-3 with TRBJ2-1; 9 positions match TRBD2. The germline V gene encodes CDR1 SGHTA and CDR2 FQGTGA. V dropped 6 bases and J dropped 4; count of bases not matched to a gene: 10. The CDR3 is 16 residues long. CDR3 nucleotide sequence: TGTGCCAGCAGTAGACTTAGCGGGAGTTCTTACAATGAGCAGTTCTTC. Translation: CASSRLSGSSYNEQFF. Combining the CDR3 with reference TRBV7-3 and TRBJ2-1 gives the whole variable domain GAGVSQTPSNKVTEKGKYVELRCDPISGHTALYWYRQSLGQGPEFLIYFQGTGAADDSGLPNDRFFAVRPEGSVSTLKIQRTERGDSAVYLCASSRLSGSSYNEQFFGPGTRLTVL.

This clone was picked up a small number of times. Other DNA sequences in this sample translate to the same CDR3. The chain combines TRBV10-3 with TRBJ1-6; no clear D gene. Trimming removed 10 bases from V and 0 bases from J, with 10 bases in between. CDR3 length equals 14 residues. Per the germline V gene, CDR1 is ENHRY and CDR2 is SYGVKD. The DNA for the CDR3 is TGTGCCACTGGGCGGGACTCCTATAATTCACCCCTCCACTTT. This codes for CATGRDSYNSPLHF.

This chain links TRBV5-1 with TRBJ2-1, with 8 positions matching TRBD1. This CDR3 is 16 amino acids long. The V gene end was trimmed by 1 base and the J gene end by 8 bases; junction bases not matched to a gene: 11. The germline gives CDR1 SGHRS, CDR2 YFSETQ. The CDR3 sequence is CASSLPGAGTGDEQFF. In DNA, the CDR3 is TGCGCCAGCAGCTTGCCCGGGGCCGGGACAGGTGATGAGCAGTTCTTC. Using reference TRBV5-1 and TRBJ2-1 for the parts outside the CDR3, the full variable domain is KAGVTQTPRYLIKTRGQQVTLSCSPISGHRSVSWYQQTPGQGLQFLFEYFSETQRNKGNFPGRFSGRQFSNSRSEMNVSTLELGDSALYLCASSLPGAGTGDEQFFGPGTRLTVL.